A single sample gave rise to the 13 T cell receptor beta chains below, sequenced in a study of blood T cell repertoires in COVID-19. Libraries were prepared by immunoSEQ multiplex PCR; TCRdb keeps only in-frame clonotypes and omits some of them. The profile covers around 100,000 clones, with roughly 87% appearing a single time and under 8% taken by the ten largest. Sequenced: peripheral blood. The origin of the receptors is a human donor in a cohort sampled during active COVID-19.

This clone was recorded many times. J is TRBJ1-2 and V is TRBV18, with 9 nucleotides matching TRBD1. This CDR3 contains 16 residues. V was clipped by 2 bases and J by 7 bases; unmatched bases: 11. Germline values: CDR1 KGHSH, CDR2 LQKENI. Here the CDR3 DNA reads TGTGCCAGCTCACCATCCCCCGGGACAGGGAGTGGTGGCTACACCTTC. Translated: CASSPSPGTGSGGYTF.

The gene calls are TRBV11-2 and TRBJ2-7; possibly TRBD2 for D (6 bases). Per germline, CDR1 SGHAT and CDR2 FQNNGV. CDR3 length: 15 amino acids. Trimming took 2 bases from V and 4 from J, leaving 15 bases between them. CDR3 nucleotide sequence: TGTGCCAGCAGCTTAACCGGGACTTACCTATACGAGCAGTACTTC. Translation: CASSLTGTYLYEQYF. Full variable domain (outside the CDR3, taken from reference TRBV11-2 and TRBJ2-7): EAGVAQSPRYKIIEKRQSVAFWCNPISGHATLYWYQQILGQGPKLLIQFQNNGVVDDSQLPKDRFSAERLKGVDSTLKIQPAKLEDSAVYLCASSLTGTYLYEQYFGPGTRLTVT.

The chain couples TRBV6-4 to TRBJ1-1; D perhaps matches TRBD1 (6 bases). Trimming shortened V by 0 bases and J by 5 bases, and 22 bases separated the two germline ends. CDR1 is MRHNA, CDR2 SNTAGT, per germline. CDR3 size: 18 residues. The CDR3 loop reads CASSDSPGASPVGTEAFF. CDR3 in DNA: TGTGCCAGCAGTGACTCGCCAGGGGCCAGCCCGGTGGGGACTGAAGCTTTCTTT.

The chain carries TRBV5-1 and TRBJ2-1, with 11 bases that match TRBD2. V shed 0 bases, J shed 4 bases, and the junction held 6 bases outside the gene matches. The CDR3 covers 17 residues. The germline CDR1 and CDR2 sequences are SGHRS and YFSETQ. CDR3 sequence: CASSLGSWTSGYNEQFF. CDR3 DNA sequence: TGCGCCAGCAGCTTGGGAAGTTGGACTAGCGGGTACAATGAGCAGTTCTTC.

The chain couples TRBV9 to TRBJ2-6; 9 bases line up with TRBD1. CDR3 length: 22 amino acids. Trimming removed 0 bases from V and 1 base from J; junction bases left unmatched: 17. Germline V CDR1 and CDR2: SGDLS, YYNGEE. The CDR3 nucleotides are TGTGCCAGCAGCGTAGCCCCCGGGACAGGGAGTAGTCTCGCTTCTGGGGCCAACGTCCTGACTTTC. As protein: CASSVAPGTGSSLASGANVLTF.

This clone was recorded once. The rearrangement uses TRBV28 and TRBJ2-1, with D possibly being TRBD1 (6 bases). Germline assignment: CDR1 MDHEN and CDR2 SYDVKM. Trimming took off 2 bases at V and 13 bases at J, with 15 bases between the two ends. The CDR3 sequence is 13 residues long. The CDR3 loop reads CASSLREGVGQFF. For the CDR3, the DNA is TGTGCCAGCAGTTTAAGAGAGGGGGTCGGTCAGTTCTTC.

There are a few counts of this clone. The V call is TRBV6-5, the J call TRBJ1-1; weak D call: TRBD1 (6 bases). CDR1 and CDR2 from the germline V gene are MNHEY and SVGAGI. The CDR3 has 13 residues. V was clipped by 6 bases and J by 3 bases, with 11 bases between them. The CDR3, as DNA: TGTGCCAGCAGAAACAGGGCGCACACTGAAGCTTTCTTT. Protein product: CASRNRAHTEAFF.

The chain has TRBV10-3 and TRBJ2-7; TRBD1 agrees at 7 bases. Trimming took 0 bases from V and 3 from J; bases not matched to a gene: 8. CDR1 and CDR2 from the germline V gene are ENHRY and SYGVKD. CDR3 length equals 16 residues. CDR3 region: CAISESATGMVYEQYF. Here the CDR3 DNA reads TGTGCCATCAGTGAGTCAGCGACAGGGATGGTCTACGAGCAGTACTTC.

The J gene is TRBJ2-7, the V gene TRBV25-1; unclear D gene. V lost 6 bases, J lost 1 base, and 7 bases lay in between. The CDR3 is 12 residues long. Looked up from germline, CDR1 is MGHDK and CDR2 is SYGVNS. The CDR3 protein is CASRRDSYEQYF. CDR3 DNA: TGTGCCAGCAGGAGAGATTCCTACGAGCAGTACTTC.

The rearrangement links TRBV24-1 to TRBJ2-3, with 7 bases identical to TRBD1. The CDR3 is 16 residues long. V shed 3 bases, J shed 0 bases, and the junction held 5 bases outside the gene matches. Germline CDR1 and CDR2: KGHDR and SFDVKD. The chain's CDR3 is CATSDRTGPSTDTQYF. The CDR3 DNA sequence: TGTGCCACCAGTGATCGGACAGGCCCGAGCACAGATACGCAGTATTTT.

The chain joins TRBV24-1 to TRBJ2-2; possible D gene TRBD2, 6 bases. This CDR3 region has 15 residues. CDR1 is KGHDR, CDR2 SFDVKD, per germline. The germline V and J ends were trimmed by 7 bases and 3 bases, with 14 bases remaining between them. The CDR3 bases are TGTGCCACCAGGGCGGGGAAGGGAGACACCGGGGAGCTGTTTTTT. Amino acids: CATRAGKGDTGELFF.

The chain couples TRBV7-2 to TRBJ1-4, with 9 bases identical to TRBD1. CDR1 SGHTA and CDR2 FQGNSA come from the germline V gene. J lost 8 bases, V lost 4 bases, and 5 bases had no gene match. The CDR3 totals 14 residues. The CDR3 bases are TGTGCCAGCAGCTGGACAGGGGATTACGAAAAACTGTTTTTT. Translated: CASSWTGDYEKLFF.

DNA for the CDR3: TGTGCCAGCAACCTAGGACAGGGAAGGCAAGAGACCCAGTACTTC. As protein: CASNLGQGRQETQYF. The chain employs TRBV7-9 and TRBJ2-5; 8 bases line up with TRBD1. Trimming took 7 bases from V and 2 from J; bases not matched to a gene: 9. Germline V gives CDR1 SEHNR, CDR2 FQNEAQ (reference sequence). There are 15 residues in the CDR3.